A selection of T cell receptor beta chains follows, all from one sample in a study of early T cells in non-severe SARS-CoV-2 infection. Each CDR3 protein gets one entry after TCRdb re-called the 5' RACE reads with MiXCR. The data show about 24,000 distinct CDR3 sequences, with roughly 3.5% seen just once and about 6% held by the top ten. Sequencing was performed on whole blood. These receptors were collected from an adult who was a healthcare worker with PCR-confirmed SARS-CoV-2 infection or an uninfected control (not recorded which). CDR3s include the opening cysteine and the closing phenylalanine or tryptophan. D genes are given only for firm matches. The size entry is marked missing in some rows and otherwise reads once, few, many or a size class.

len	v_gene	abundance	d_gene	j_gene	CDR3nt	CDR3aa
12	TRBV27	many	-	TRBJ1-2	TGTGCCAGCAGGTCCCGTTTTGACGGCTACACCTTC	CASRSRFDGYTF
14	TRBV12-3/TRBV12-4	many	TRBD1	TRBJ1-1	TGTGCCAGCAGTTTAACAGGGGGGCGCACTGAAGCTTTCTTT	CASSLTGGRTEAFF
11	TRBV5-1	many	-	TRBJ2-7	TGCGCCAGCAGCTTGTTAAACGAGCAGTACTTC	CASSLLNEQYF
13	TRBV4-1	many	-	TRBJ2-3	TGCGCCAGCAGACCCAGCCTCACAGATACGCAGTATTTT	CASRPSLTDTQYF
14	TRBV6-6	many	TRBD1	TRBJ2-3	TGTGCCAGCAGCCTGGGACAGGGCGGAGATACGCAGTATTTT	CASSLGQGGDTQYF
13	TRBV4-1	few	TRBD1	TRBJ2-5	TGCGCCAGCAGCCAAAGGGGGCTAGAGACCCAGTACTTC	CASSQRGLETQYF
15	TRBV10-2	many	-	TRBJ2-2	TGCGCCAGCAGTGAAGTCGGGGCTTCCACCGGGGAGCTGTTTTTT	CASSEVGASTGELFF
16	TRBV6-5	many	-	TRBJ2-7	TGTGCCAGCAGTTACTCGTCGGCAGGGTTGGCCTACGAGCAGTACTTC	CASSYSSAGLAYEQYF
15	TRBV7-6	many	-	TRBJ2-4	TGTGCCAGAACACCCACGAGGGGGGACAAAAACATTCAGTACTTC	CARTPTRGDKNIQYF
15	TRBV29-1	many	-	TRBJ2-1	TGCAGCGTCAGAGCGGTCTTGAGCTCCTACAATGAGCAGTTCTTC	CSVRAVLSSYNEQFF
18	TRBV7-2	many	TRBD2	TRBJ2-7	TGTGCCAGCAGCTGGGCCGGGGGTAGCGGGACCATTTCCTACGAGCAGTACTTC	CASSWAGGSGTISYEQYF
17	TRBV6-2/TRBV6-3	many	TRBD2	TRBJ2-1	TGTGCCAGCAGTTATTCACCGCCTAGCGGGATTTACAATGAGCAGTTCTTC	CASSYSPPSGIYNEQFF
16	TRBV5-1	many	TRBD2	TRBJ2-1	TGCGCCAGCAGCTTGGGACTAGCTCCTTCCTACAATGAGCAGTTCTTC	CASSLGLAPSYNEQFF
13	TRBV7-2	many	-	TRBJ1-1	TGTGCCAGCAGAGTACAGGGTTTTACTGAAGCTTTCTTT	CASRVQGFTEAFF
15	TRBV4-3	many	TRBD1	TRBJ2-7	TGCGCCAGCAGCCGCCGGACAGGTTACTCCTACGAGCAGTACTTC	CASSRRTGYSYEQYF
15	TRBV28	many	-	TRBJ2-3	TGTGCCAGCAGTAACAGCGGAGATCGCACAGATACGCAGTATTTT	CASSNSGDRTDTQYF
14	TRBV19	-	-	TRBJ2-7	TGTGCCAGTAGTATCGTCAGGGGAGGCTACGAGCAGTACTTC	CASSIVRGGYEQYF
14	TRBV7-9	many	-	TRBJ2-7	TGTGCCAGCAGCTTAAGAGGGGTCTCCTACGAGCAGTACTTC	CASSLRGVSYEQYF
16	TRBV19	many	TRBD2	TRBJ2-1	TGTGCCAGTAGGGAACTAAGCGGGGGATCCTACAATGAGCAGTTCTTC	CASRELSGGSYNEQFF
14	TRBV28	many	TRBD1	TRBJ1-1	TGTGCCAGCAGTGAACTACAGGGGGGAACTGAAGCTTTCTTT	CASSELQGGTEAFF
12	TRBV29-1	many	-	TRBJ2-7	TGCAGCGTTGAGACGGCCAGCTACGAGCAGTACTTC	CSVETASYEQYF
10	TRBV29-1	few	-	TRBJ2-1	TGCAGCGTTGATCATGTGGGGCAGTTCTTC	CSVDHVGQFF
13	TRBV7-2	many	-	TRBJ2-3	TGTGCCAGCAGCTTACTTTACGCAGATACGCAGTATTTT	CASSLLYADTQYF
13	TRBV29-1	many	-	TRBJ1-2	TGCAGCGTTGAAGGAGGAACAGTCTATGGCTACACCTTC	CSVEGGTVYGYTF
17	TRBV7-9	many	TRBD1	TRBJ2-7	TGTGCCAGCAGCTTAGCGATTGGCCTGGGACAGAGTCGCGAGCAGTACTTC	CASSLAIGLGQSREQYF
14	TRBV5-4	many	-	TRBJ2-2	TGTGCCAGCAGCTTGGACGGCCACACCGGGGAGCTGTTTTTT	CASSLDGHTGELFF
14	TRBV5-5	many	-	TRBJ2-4	TGTGCCAGCAGCTTAGATCTAGCCAAAAACATTCAGTACTTC	CASSLDLAKNIQYF
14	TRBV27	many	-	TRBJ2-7	TGTGCCAGCAGACTCGGGACACAGTTCTACGAGCAGTACTTC	CASRLGTQFYEQYF
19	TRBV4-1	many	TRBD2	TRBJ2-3	TGCGCCAGCAGCCTTGACCACGGACTAGCAGACTCTCACCCAGATACGCAGTTTTTT	CASSLDHGLADSHPDTQFF
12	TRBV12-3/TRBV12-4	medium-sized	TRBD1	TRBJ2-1	TGTGCCAGCAGACGGACAGGGGATGAGCAGTTCTTC	CASRRTGDEQFF
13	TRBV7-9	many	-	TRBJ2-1	TGTGCCAGCAGAGTAGCGCCCTTGGGAGAGCAGTTCTTC	CASRVAPLGEQFF
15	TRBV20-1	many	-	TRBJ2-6	TGCAGTGCTAGAAACACCGCCTCTGGGGCCAACGTCCTGACTTTC	CSARNTASGANVLTF
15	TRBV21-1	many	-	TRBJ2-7	TGTGCCAGCAGCAAAGGCGGTAGCTGCCACTACGAGCAGTACTTC	CASSKGGSCHYEQYF
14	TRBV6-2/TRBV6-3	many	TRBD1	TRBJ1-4	TGTGCCAGCAGTCCCACAGGGGGCTACGAAAAACTGTTTTTT	CASSPTGGYEKLFF
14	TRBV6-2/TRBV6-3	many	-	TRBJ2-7	TGTGCCAGCACCCCGACGGAAGTCTCCTACGAGCAGTACTTC	CASTPTEVSYEQYF
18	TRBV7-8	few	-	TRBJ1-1	TGTGCCAGCAGCCCCCGACCTGGAGGACCTCTAACGAACACTGAAGCTTTCTTT	CASSPRPGGPLTNTEAFF
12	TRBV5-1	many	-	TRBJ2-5	TGCGCCAGCAGCTGGGACCAAGAGACCCAGTACTTC	CASSWDQETQYF
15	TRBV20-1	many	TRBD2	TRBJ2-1	TGCAGTGCTATATTAGCGGGAGGGCCCTACAATGAGCAGTTCTTC	CSAILAGGPYNEQFF
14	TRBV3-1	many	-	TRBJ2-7	TGTGCCAGCAGCCAAGAGGACGGAGCCTACGAGCAGTACTTC	CASSQEDGAYEQYF
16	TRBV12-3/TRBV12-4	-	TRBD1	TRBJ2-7	TGTGCCAGCAGCCCCCGCCAGGCAGGGGGCTCCTACGAGCAGTACTTC	CASSPRQAGGSYEQYF
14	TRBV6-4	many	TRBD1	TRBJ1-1	TGTGCCAGCAATGGGGACAGGGGGAACACTGAAGCTTTCTTT	CASNGDRGNTEAFF